The source of this T cell receptor (beta chain) is a study of T-cell reconstitution after alpha-beta-depleted transplantation in children. The CDR3 is 16 amino acids. Germline V gene data show CDR1 as MNHEY and CDR2 as SMNVEV (reference sequence). V lost 6 bases and J lost 2, with 14 bases in between. Unique molecular identifiers were incorporated into the prepared TCRbeta library. TCRdb re-analysed the PCR reads in MiXCR, keeping a single row per CDR3 protein. The profile shows about 500,000 distinct CDR3 sequences, 30% to 35% of them singletons. The material was PBMCs from the stem cell graft donor, obtained from the stem cell graft. The clonotype comes from a human donor who donated a stem cell graft to a child with aplastic anemia. V and J are TRBV27 and TRBJ2-6; D tentatively reads TRBD1 or TRBD2 (5 bases each). Written as DNA, the CDR3 is TGTGCCAGCAGACCACAGAGGGGTGCTGGGGCCAACGTCCTGACTTTC. As protein: CASRPQRGAGANVLTF.